Shown below are 13 T cell receptor beta chains from a single sample sequenced in a study of shared clonotypes between healthy human individuals. Measured with immunoSEQ multiplex PCR; TCRdb has only the in-frame clones, and not every one. This table has hundreds of thousands of clones, 97% appearing once. Source material: naive CD4+ T cells sorted from blood. Subset of the sample: CD45RA+ positively selected. The receptors were gathered from a woman between 25 and 40 years old in good health.

The chain uses TRBV29-1 and TRBJ2-2; TRBD2 matches 8 bases. CDR1 is SQVTM, CDR2 ANQGSEA, per germline. With 3 bases clipped from V and 5 bases from J, the junction kept 8 bases outside the gene matches. The CDR3 covers 15 residues. The DNA of the CDR3 is TGCAGCGTTGAGAAAACTAGCGGAGGGACCGGGGAGCTGTTTTTT. Its protein is CSVEKTSGGTGELFF.

The chain has TRBV28 and TRBJ1-2; D is unclear. The CDR3 extends over 15 amino acids. Germline CDR1 reads MDHEN; CDR2 reads SYDVKM. V was shortened by 5 bases and J by 8 bases, with 21 bases between the two germline ends. This CDR3 reads CASSPSRYSMLGYTF. DNA of the CDR3: TGTGCCAGCAGTCCCTCACGGTATTCTATGTTAGGCTACACCTTC.

The chain links TRBV14 to TRBJ2-1; D is possibly TRBD1 (6 bases). Per the germline V gene, CDR1 is SGHDN and CDR2 is FVKESK. The CDR3 is 14 residues long. V shed 4 bases and J shed 5 bases, with 12 bases lying between them. CDR3 coding DNA: TGTGCCAGCAGCCCGAGGACAGATAACAATGAGCAGTTCTTC. It codes for CASSPRTDNNEQFF.

The chain couples TRBV28 to TRBJ1-1, with TRBD1 as a possible D gene (6 bases). From germline, CDR1 is MDHEN and CDR2 SYDVKM. The CDR3 contains 13 residues. The germline V and J ends were trimmed by 8 bases and 1 base, with 11 bases remaining between them. CDR3 sequence (DNA): TGTGCCAGCTTCGAGGGGGGGAACACTGAAGCTTTCTTT. Protein product: CASFEGGNTEAFF.

This clone was seen just once. This chain connects TRBV6-5 to TRBJ1-1, with 9 positions matching TRBD1. This CDR3 region has 15 residues. Germline CDR1 and CDR2: MNHEY and SVGAGI. V lost 2 bases, J lost 3 bases, and 4 bases stayed unmatched. CDR3 region: CASSYDRGKDTEAFF. The CDR3 coding sequence is TGTGCCAGCAGTTACGACAGGGGGAAGGACACTGAAGCTTTCTTT.

V is TRBV28 and J is TRBJ2-7; D assignment may be TRBD1 or TRBD2 (6 bases each). CDR3 length equals 14 residues. In germline, CDR1 is MDHEN, CDR2 SYDVKM. V was pared by 9 bases and J by 1 base, with 16 bases between. CDR3 sequence: CASRGTLLSYEQYF. CDR3 nucleotide sequence: TGTGCCAGTAGGGGGACTCTCCTATCCTACGAGCAGTACTTC.

The chain is built from TRBV21-1 and TRBJ1-4; TRBD1 was called by the table and not checked on the DNA. TRBV21-1 is designated a pseudogene. The length of the CDR3 is 20 residues. The CDR3 protein is CASSSSSRDRGLGTNEKLFF. The CDR3 DNA reads as TGTGCCAGCAGCTCCTCGTCCCGGGACAGGGGACTCGGGACTAATGAAAAACTGTTTTTT.

CDR3 sequence: CATSRTIAGTDEQFF. The CDR3 region has the DNA TGTGCCACCAGCAGAACCATCGCGGGCACCGATGAGCAGTTCTTC. V gene TRBV15 combines with J gene TRBJ2-1; weak D call: TRBD2 (5 bases). V was pared by 2 bases and J by 8 bases, with 16 bases between. Germline values: CDR1 LNHNV, CDR2 YYDKDF (reference sequence). There are 15 residues in the CDR3.

The V gene is TRBV4-1, the J gene TRBJ1-2, with TRBD1 identical over 9 bases. The CDR3 is 17 amino acids. Germline CDR1 is MGHRA and CDR2 is YSYEKL. With V trimmed by 1 base and J by 4 bases, 10 bases remained unmatched. DNA for the CDR3: TGCGCCAGCAGCCAAGTTACTGGGGACAGGGCACTCTATGGCTACACCTTC. The encoded protein is CASSQVTGDRALYGYTF.

The CDR3 here is CASSLPGSTEAFF. The CDR3 coding sequence is TGTGCCAGCAGTCTCCCCGGGTCCACTGAAGCTTTCTTT. This chain connects TRBV27 to TRBJ1-1; D remains unclear. The CDR3 covers 13 residues. From germline, CDR1 is MNHEY and CDR2 SMNVEV (reference sequence). V lost 5 bases to trimming and J lost 4 bases, with 11 bases between them.

This clone was seen once. The chain is built from TRBV11-2 and TRBJ2-1; 13 positions match TRBD2. Germline V gene sequence: CDR1 SGHAT, CDR2 FQNNGV. The V and J ends lost 5 bases and 8 bases, in that order; junction bases with no gene match: 3. The CDR3 has 14 amino acids. As DNA, the CDR3 is TGTGCCAGCAGCATTGGACTAGCGGGGGATGAGCAGTTCTTC. Residues: CASSIGLAGDEQFF.

The CDR3 region has the DNA TGTGCCAGCAGCGCCGGGACTAGCGGGAGATTACACACCGGGGAGCTGTTTTTT. It translates to CASSAGTSGRLHTGELFF. The J gene is TRBJ2-2, the V gene TRBV5-4; the match to TRBD2 covers 14 bases. Germline CDR1 reads SGHNT; CDR2 reads YYREEE (reference sequence). The trim removed 4 bases at V and 3 bases at J, leaving 8 bases unmatched. CDR3 size: 18 residues. The variable domain in full, with the rest retrieved from reference TRBV5-4 and TRBJ2-2, is ETGVTQSPTHLIKTRGQQVTLRCSSQSGHNTVSWYQQALGQGPQFIFQYYREEENGRGNFPPRFSGLQFPNYSSELNVNALELDDSALYLCASSAGTSGRLHTGELFFGEGSRLTVL.

The CDR3 DNA reads as TGTGCCAGCAGCGTAGCCCCACAGTCCACCTACGAGCAGTACTTC. This translates into CASSVAPQSTYEQYF. The genes are TRBV9 and TRBJ2-7, with D uncertain. Trimming cost V 0 bases and J 2 bases, with 12 bases left between them. The CDR3 length is 15 residues. Germline CDR1 reads SGDLS; CDR2 reads YYNGEE.